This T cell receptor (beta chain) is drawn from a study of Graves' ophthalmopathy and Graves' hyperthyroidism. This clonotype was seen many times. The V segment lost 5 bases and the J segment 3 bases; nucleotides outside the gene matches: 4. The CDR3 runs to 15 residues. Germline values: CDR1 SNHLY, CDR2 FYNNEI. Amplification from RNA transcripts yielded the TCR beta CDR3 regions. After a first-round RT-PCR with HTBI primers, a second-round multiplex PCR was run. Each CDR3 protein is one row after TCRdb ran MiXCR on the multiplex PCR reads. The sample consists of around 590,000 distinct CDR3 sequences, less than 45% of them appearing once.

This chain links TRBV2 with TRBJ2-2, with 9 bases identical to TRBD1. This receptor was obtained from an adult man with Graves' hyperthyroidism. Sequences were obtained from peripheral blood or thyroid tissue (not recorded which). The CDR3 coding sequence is TGTGCCAGCAGTTTTGACAGGGGGGACACCGGGGAGCTGTTTTTT. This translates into CASSFDRGDTGELFF.